This T cell receptor (beta chain) was found in a study of CD8 T cells in ankylosing spondylitis. This clonotype was found a few times. Its specificity is unknown. TCR beta libraries were made by quantitative 5'-RACE with molecular barcodes. MiXCR was run by TCRdb on the 5' RACE reads, yielding one entry per CDR3 protein. The sample holds 330,000 or so distinct CDR3 sequences, roughly 8% seen once. Whole-study findings and limits: Relatively scarce in peripheral blood, disease-linked clones were CD8+. There was reportedly significant enrichment of clones that were disease-linked in matched ankylosing spondylitis synovial fluid. Some of these motif variants have turned up before, in reports on reactive arthritis synovial fluid and blood. It appeared that ankylosing spondylitis blood was characterized by a TCR beta motif of several highly homologous variants.

Sequencing input: blood, either unsorted or a sorted T cell fraction (not recorded which). The sequence was collected from a male donor with ankylosing spondylitis.

The chain's CDR3 is CASSLPQSTDTQYF. DNA of the CDR3: TGTGCCAGCAGCCTCCCGCAATCCACAGATACGCAGTATTTT. J is TRBJ2-3 and V is TRBV7-2; no firm D call. The CDR3 consists of 14 residues. Trimming cost V 5 bases and J 2 bases, with 11 bases left between them. CDR1 SGHTA and CDR2 FQGNSA come from the germline V gene.